This T cell receptor beta chain was found in a study of T cells in Graves' hyperthyroidism and ophthalmopathy. Diagnosis rested on symptoms, serum thyroxine and TRAb, thyroid ultrasound, and orbital computed tomography. In this sample, this clonotype turned up a few times. Amplification of TCR beta CDR3 regions was performed using RNA transcripts as template. First-round RT-PCR with HTBI primers amplified the TCR CDR3 region. TCRdb itself ran the multiplex PCR reads through MiXCR, one entry per CDR3 protein. The table includes about 350,000 distinct CDR3 sequences, 15% detected once. The sample taken for sequencing was blood. This sequence was found in a woman aged 55-70 years with Graves' ophthalmopathy.

CDR3 in DNA: TGTGCCAGCAGTTTAATGGGATCGCAGGGGTGGCAGCCCCAGCATTTT. It yields the protein CASSLMGSQGWQPQHF. V usage is TRBV28 and J usage is TRBJ1-5; tentative D call: TRBD1 (6 bases). The germline V and J ends were trimmed by 2 bases and 7 bases, with 18 bases remaining between them. Germline V gives CDR1 MDHEN, CDR2 SYDVKM. This CDR3 is 16 amino acids long.